The 22 T cell receptor beta chains given below trace back to one sample, sequenced in a study of metastatic and nonmetastatic thyroid tumors. MiXCR reprocessed the PCR reads for TCRdb. This repertoire shows over 30,000 clones, 20% to 25% found once; its top ten account for less than 4%. No treatment of any kind had been given to any patient before thyroid surgery. The sequenced sample was tumor tissue. The source of these receptors is a male donor with papillary thyroid cancer or a benign thyroid nodule (not recorded which). Some clones in this sample may be carry-over from other donors' samples.

The rearrangement joins TRBV28 to TRBJ1-3, with D uncertain. The CDR3 is 15 residues long. Germline lookup yields CDR1 MDHEN and CDR2 SYDVKM. V shed 3 bases and J shed 4 bases, with 13 bases lying between them. CDR3 DNA: TGTGCCAGCAGTTTGGTCCGCTCGGGCGGAAACACCATATATTTT. Its translation is CASSLVRSGGNTIYF.

This clone was picked up many times. The V call is TRBV9, the J call TRBJ2-7; 13 bases are shared with TRBD2. This CDR3 is built from 14 residues. Germline V gene lookup returns CDR1 SGDLS and CDR2 YYNGEE. The trim removed 3 bases at V and 3 bases at J, leaving 0 bases unmatched. CDR3 protein: CASSGLAGGYEQYF. CDR3 bases: TGTGCCAGCAGCGGACTAGCGGGAGGCTACGAGCAGTACTTC.

The table lists this clone with a few counts. This rearrangement joins TRBV28 to TRBJ2-7, with D perhaps TRBD1 (6 bases). Looked up from germline, CDR1 is MDHEN and CDR2 is SYDVKM. This CDR3 comprises 13 residues. Trimming pared 6 bases from V and 0 bases from J, leaving 9 bases between. The CDR3 nucleotides read TGTGCCAGCAGGGTACAGGGCTCCTACGAGCAGTACTTC. It translates to CASRVQGSYEQYF.

This clone showed up many times. The V gene is TRBV4-1, the J gene TRBJ2-3; no reliable D call. Trimming stripped 1 base from V and 0 bases from J, with 14 bases between. This CDR3 comprises 17 residues. The germline CDR1 and CDR2 sequences are MGHRA and YSYEKL. The CDR3 DNA reads as TGCGCCAGCAGCCAAGGCCGGATAGTAGCTAGCACAGATACGCAGTATTTT. Protein product: CASSQGRIVASTDTQYF.

This clone was found many times. The chain carries TRBV7-3 and TRBJ2-7; no clear D gene. Deletions cut 1 base from V and 5 bases from J, with 9 bases between. The CDR3 extends over 13 amino acids. The V gene's germline CDR1 is SGHTA and CDR2 FQGTGA. The chain's CDR3 is CASSLNLDDEQYF. CDR3 in DNA: TGTGCCAGCAGCTTAAATCTAGACGACGAGCAGTACTTC.

The chain recombines TRBV11-1 with TRBJ2-7; 10 bases are a match to TRBD1. With 4 bases clipped from V and 6 bases from J, the junction kept 12 bases outside the gene matches. The V gene's germline CDR1 is SGHAT and CDR2 FQDESV (reference sequence). CDR3 length: 16 amino acids. The CDR3, as DNA: TGTGCCAGCAGCTCACCCTCCGGGACAGGGGAGCTCGAGCAGTACTTC. This translates into CASSSPSGTGELEQYF. The full variable domain, in which reference TRBV11-1 and TRBJ2-7 provide the parts outside the CDR3, is EAEVAQSPRYKITEKSQAVAFWCDPISGHATLYWYRQILGQGPELLVQFQDESVVDDSQLPKDRFSAERLKGVDSTLKIQPAELGDSAMYLCASSSPSGTGELEQYFGPGTRLTVT.

This clone occurred many times. The chain combines TRBV10-1 with TRBJ2-3; no firm D call. The CDR3 covers 14 residues. CDR1 and CDR2 (germline): WNHNN, SYGVQD (reference sequence). Deletions cut 1 base from V and 2 bases from J, with 7 bases between. The CDR3 loop is CASSEFGPTDTQYF. The CDR3 nucleotides read TGCGCCAGCAGTGAGTTTGGGCCCACAGATACGCAGTATTTT.

This clone occurred many times. This chain connects TRBV18 to TRBJ1-5; 8 bases align to TRBD1. Germline-derived CDR1 and CDR2 are KGHSH and LQKENI. This CDR3 region has 14 residues. With 8 bases clipped from V and 7 bases from J, the junction kept 10 bases outside the gene matches. CDR3 amino acids: CASPEGQGGQPQHF. CDR3 DNA: TGTGCCAGCCCAGAAGGACAGGGAGGGCAGCCCCAGCATTTT.

This clone was seen a handful of times. The chain is built from TRBV6-1 and TRBJ1-5; D is unresolved. The CDR3 covers 17 residues. Trimming took 7 bases from V and 4 from J, leaving 23 bases between them. Germline V gene lookup returns CDR1 MNHNS and CDR2 SASEGT. The CDR3 region is CASIRVGRACGNQPQHF. The CDR3 DNA follows: TGTGCCAGCATTCGGGTGGGAAGGGCGTGCGGAAATCAGCCCCAGCATTTT.

As to this clone: The CDR3 ends on some other residue instead of the conserved phenylalanine or tryptophan, so this is likely a read error. CDR3 bases: TGTGCCATCAGCTGGGTCGATAGCTCCTACGAGCAGTACTCC. Translation gives CAISWVDSSYEQYS. The J gene is TRBJ2-7, the V gene TRBV13; D gene ambiguous. The CDR3 is made up of 14 amino acids. Germline V gene sequence: CDR1 PRHDT, CDR2 FYEKMQ (reference sequence).

The J gene is TRBJ1-4, the V gene TRBV15; D gene unclear. V was trimmed by 7 bases and J by 7 bases, leaving 19 bases between them. Germline lookup yields CDR1 LNHNV and CDR2 YYDKDF (reference sequence). The CDR3 has 15 amino acids. CDR3 residues: CATIPGWTAGEKLFF. For the CDR3, the DNA is TGTGCCACCATCCCCGGGTGGACTGCTGGTGAAAAACTGTTTTTT.

Relative to its sample, this clone is medium-sized. The rearrangement links TRBV19 to TRBJ2-2; tentatively, D is TRBD2 (6 bases). Germline assignment: CDR1 LNHDA and CDR2 SQIVND (reference sequence). This CDR3 has 15 residues. V was cut by 6 bases and J by 3 bases, with 14 bases left in between. As DNA, the CDR3 is TGTGCCAGTAGGGCGTTGGGGGGATACACCGGGGAGCTGTTTTTT. The encoded protein is CASRALGGYTGELFF.

This clone was seen a few times. V is TRBV27 and J is TRBJ2-7, with TRBD2 matching over 10 bases. The germline CDR1 and CDR2 sequences are MNHEY and SMNVEV (reference sequence). The trim removed 8 bases at V and 4 bases at J, leaving 8 bases unmatched. The CDR3 extends over 14 amino acids. CDR3 sequence reads: CASSKASGGYEQYF. CDR3 nucleotide sequence: TGTGCCAGCTCTAAGGCTAGCGGGGGTTACGAGCAGTACTTC.

This clone was seen at least ten times. The rearrangement uses TRBV6-1 and TRBJ2-5; maybe TRBD2 (6 bases). The CDR3 length is 13 residues. The germline V and J ends were trimmed by 7 bases and 2 bases, with 11 bases remaining between them. Per germline, CDR1 MNHNS and CDR2 SASEGT. The CDR3 DNA follows: TGTGCCAGCAAAGGACTAACACAAGAGACCCAGTACTTC. Translation gives CASKGLTQETQYF.

The genes are TRBV30 and TRBJ1-5; unclear D gene. The germline V gene encodes CDR1 GTSNPN and CDR2 SVGIG (reference sequence). V was trimmed by 4 bases and J by 2 bases, leaving 9 bases between them. The CDR3 is 13 amino acids. DNA of the CDR3: TGTGCCTGGACTTTACATGGCAATCAGCCCCAGCATTTT. This gives the protein CAWTLHGNQPQHF.

This clone occurred many times. The chain employs TRBV11-2 and TRBJ2-5; 11 nucleotides agree with TRBD2. Germline CDR1 SGHAT, CDR2 FQNNGV. The length of the CDR3 is 15 residues. Trimming cost V 2 bases and J 5 bases; bases outside gene matches: 4. Here the CDR3 reads CASSLTSGSLETQYF. The CDR3, as DNA: TGTGCCAGCAGCTTAACTAGCGGGAGCCTCGAGACCCAGTACTTC.

V and J are TRBV27 and TRBJ2-7; D is tentatively TRBD1 or TRBD2 (5 bases each). CDR3 length: 14 residues. Trimming shortened V by 6 bases and J by 4 bases, and 16 bases separated the two germline ends. Germline CDR1 is MNHEY and CDR2 is SMNVEV (reference sequence). CDR3 sequence: CASSRMGVPYEQYF. DNA of the CDR3: TGTGCCAGCAGCCGCATGGGGGTCCCTTACGAGCAGTACTTC.

This clone was detected many times. The chain has TRBV11-1 and TRBJ2-1, with 9 bases aligning to TRBD2. After removal of 4 bases from V and 10 bases from J, the junction contained 11 bases not matched to a gene. The germline V gene has CDR1 SGHAT and CDR2 FQDESV (reference sequence). CDR3 length equals 15 residues. The CDR3 bases are TGTGCCAGCAGCTCCCACTGGCGGGAGGGCCGGGAGCAGTTCTTC. Protein product: CASSSHWREGREQFF.

This clone was seen a handful of times. V is TRBV6-1 and J is TRBJ1-1, with a possible D match to TRBD1 (6 bases). The CDR3 runs 13 residues. The V end was cut by 6 bases, the J end by 1 base, with 9 bases between. Per germline, CDR1 MNHNS and CDR2 SASEGT. CDR3: CASSRTENTEAFF. The CDR3 nucleotides read TGTGCCAGCAGCCGGACAGAGAACACTGAAGCTTTCTTT.

V and J are TRBV20-1 and TRBJ2-7, with 10 bases identical to TRBD2. Looked up from germline, CDR1 is DFQATT and CDR2 is SNEGSKA (reference sequence). Losses at the gene ends were 5 bases for V and 3 bases for J; bases not matched to a gene: 16. The CDR3 totals 17 residues. CDR3 DNA sequence: TGCAGTGCTCCTGGACTAGCGGTCTCGTGGGTACACTACGAGCAGTACTTC. Encoded protein: CSAPGLAVSWVHYEQYF.

This clone is deemed medium-sized. The DNA for the CDR3 is TGTGCCAGCAGCAGGGACGGAACCTACGAGCAGTACTTC. Its translation is CASSRDGTYEQYF. The chain uses TRBV11-2 and TRBJ2-7, with D perhaps given as TRBD1 or TRBD2 (5 bases each). This CDR3 is built from 13 residues. Trimming pared 5 bases from V and 2 bases from J, leaving 10 bases between. The germline V gene has CDR1 SGHAT and CDR2 FQNNGV.

Many counts were recorded for this clone. A read error may explain this, as a much larger clone is one base away. The rearrangement uses TRBV28 and TRBJ2-7; D might be TRBD2 (5 bases). Per germline, CDR1 MDHEN and CDR2 SYDVKM. The CDR3 length is 14 residues. Between the trimmed V and J ends, which lost 7 bases and 5 bases, there was a span of 18 bases. As DNA, the CDR3 is TGTGCCAGCATCACCCCCTCGGGAAACGACGAGCAGTACTTC. Its translation is CASITPSGNDEQYF.